Below are 27 T cell receptor beta chains sequenced from a single sample in a study of vaccination and CD4 T cells after COVID-19. Which antigens these TCRs recognize remains unknown. Indicated treatment: roughly 11-day PBMC culture with coronavirus spike peptide pools or control peptides (ViraFEST assay). CD4+ T-cell collection from the unexposed donor predated the COVID-19 pandemic (2011-2018). Cultured CD4+ T cell DNA underwent sequencing with the Oncomine TCR Beta short-read assay. After culture, CD4+ T cells served as the source for genomic DNA extraction. One entry per CDR3 protein, called by TCRdb with MiXCR from the PCR reads. The sample holds some 9,900 distinct CDR3 sequences, 25% to 30% seen once. The sample was CD4+ T cells from blood, cultured in vitro. The source is a human donor in good health.

This clonotype has just one count. This chain uses TRBV6-1 with TRBJ1-2; D not resolved. The CDR3 runs 14 residues. Per the germline V gene, CDR1 is MNHNS and CDR2 is SASEGT. With 10 bases removed from V and 5 bases from J, the gap between germline ends came to 20 bases. This chain's CDR3 is CATTETKAPYGYTF. The CDR3 DNA follows: TGTGCCACCACCGAGACAAAGGCTCCATATGGCTACACCTTC.

The rearrangement uses TRBV15 and TRBJ2-7; TRBD2 matches 9 bases. The CDR3 sequence is 15 residues long. Looked up from germline, CDR1 is LNHNV and CDR2 is YYDKDF (reference sequence). The V segment lost 0 bases and the J segment 0 bases; nucleotides outside the gene matches: 0. CDR3 residues: CATSRDSGGSYEQYF. The CDR3 DNA reads TGTGCCACCAGCAGAGATAGCGGGGGCTCCTACGAGCAGTACTTC.

There are a few counts of this clonotype. This chain joins TRBV6-1 and TRBJ1-1; D gene uncertain. Germline V gene data show CDR1 as MNHNS and CDR2 as SASEGT. The CDR3 is 14 residues long. The DNA of the CDR3 is TGTGCTACATGTCCTTTGGCTATGAACACTGAAGCTTTCTTT. It yields the protein CATCPLAMNTEAFF.

By share, this clonotype counts as medium-sized. This chain joins TRBV7-9 and TRBJ1-5; D might be TRBD1 (5 bases). V was trimmed by 1 base and J by 0 bases, leaving 7 bases between them. This CDR3 comprises 15 residues. Germline CDR1 and CDR2: SEHNR and FQNEAQ (reference sequence). The CDR3 loop reads CASSLGGNSNQPQHF. The CDR3 DNA reads TGTGCCAGCAGCTTAGGGGGGAATAGCAATCAGCCCCAGCATTTT.

The chain is built from TRBV6-1 and TRBJ2-1, with D perhaps matching TRBD1 or TRBD2 (5 bases each). The length of the CDR3 is 16 residues. Germline V gene sequence: CDR1 MNHNS, CDR2 SASEGT. V was pared by 4 bases and J by 8 bases, with 21 bases between. The chain's CDR3 is CASSVKAAPGPYEQFF. CDR3 sequence (DNA): TGTGCCAGCAGTGTCAAGGCCGCACCGGGGCCCTATGAGCAGTTCTTC.

The chain has TRBV28 and TRBJ1-1; 12 bases match TRBD1. The CDR3 contains 14 residues. V shed 6 bases and J 10 bases; nucleotides not matched to a gene: 9. Germline assignment: CDR1 MDHEN and CDR2 SYDVKM. The CDR3 DNA reads as TGTGCCAGCAGAACCGGGACAGGGGGCGCGCGAGCTTTCTTT. Translation gives CASRTGTGGARAFF.

The CDR3 region is CSARDPRLAGVTDTQYF. The CDR3 DNA reads TGCAGTGCTAGAGATCCGAGACTAGCGGGAGTCACAGATACGCAGTATTTT. This chain joins TRBV20-1 and TRBJ2-3, with 12 nucleotides matching TRBD2. This CDR3 contains 17 residues. Trimming cost V 0 bases and J 2 bases; bases outside gene matches: 6. The V gene's germline CDR1 is DFQATT and CDR2 SNEGSKA (reference sequence).

By sample share, this clonotype is medium-sized. This rearrangement joins TRBV19 to TRBJ2-1; 11 nucleotides align to TRBD2. The CDR3 contains 15 residues. Trimming at V came to 7 bases and at J to 7 bases, leaving 9 bases not matched to a gene. Germline assignment: CDR1 LNHDA and CDR2 SQIVND (reference sequence). DNA for the CDR3: TGTGCCAGTACCCCCTCAGCTAGCGGGAGGAATGAGCAGTTCTTC. Protein product: CASTPSASGRNEQFF.

This clonotype occurred a few times. The DNA is omitted, as the CDR3 cannot be located on it reliably, and the CDR3 follows TCRdb's listing. The chain couples TRBV6-1 to TRBJ2-2; the table assigns TRBD1, which was not confirmed against the DNA. Germline CDR1 is MNHNS and CDR2 is SASEGT. The CDR3 has 15 amino acids, counting both end residues. The CDR3 loop reads CASILGQGNTGELFF.

The chain is built from TRBV18 and TRBJ2-7, with 8 bases aligning to TRBD1. Trimming removed 3 bases from V and 5 bases from J; junction bases left unmatched: 12. This CDR3 comprises 16 residues. Looked up from germline, CDR1 is KGHSH and CDR2 is LQKENI. CDR3 DNA sequence: TGTGCCAGCTCACCGCTAACGACAGGGGAGGTACACGAGCAGTACTTC. Amino acid sequence: CASSPLTTGEVHEQYF.

In this sample, this clonotype turned up a few times. This rearrangement joins TRBV6-1 to TRBJ1-2; no firm D call. The germline CDR1 and CDR2 sequences are MNHNS and SASEGT. V was clipped by 3 bases and J by 2 bases, with 7 bases between them. The CDR3 is 13 residues long. The CDR3: CASSEEGNYGYTF. CDR3 sequence (DNA): TGTGCCAGCAGTGAGGAAGGGAACTATGGCTACACCTTC.

The sample holds a few counts of this clonotype. V gene TRBV6-1 combines with J gene TRBJ2-1; D unclear. The CDR3 is 14 residues long. V was shortened by 7 bases and J by 7 bases, with 17 bases between the two germline ends. Germline lookup yields CDR1 MNHNS and CDR2 SASEGT. CDR3 sequence (DNA): TGTGCCAGCACCCTCTCCCCCCGTTTAAATGAGCAGTTCTTC. Encoded protein: CASTLSPRLNEQFF.

The V and J genes are TRBV6-1 and TRBJ2-6; no clear D gene. The CDR3 is 12 amino acids. Germline values: CDR1 MNHNS, CDR2 SASEGT. CDR3 residues: CTVDSGANVLTF. The DNA of the CDR3 is TGTACAGTGGACTCTGGGGCCAACGTCCTGACTTTC.

The chain employs TRBV6-5 and TRBJ2-1; D is perhaps TRBD1 (7 bases). Trimming removed 4 bases at V and 14 bases at J, with 18 bases between. The CDR3 extends over 13 amino acids. Germline V lookup: CDR1 MNHEY, CDR2 SVGAGI. CDR3 in amino acids: CASSFGQAGGKFF. CDR3 coding DNA: TGTGCCAGCAGTTTCGGACAGGCCGGGGGAAAGTTCTTC.

The V call is TRBV6-1, the J call TRBJ1-5; D perhaps matches TRBD1 (6 bases). Trimming removed 7 bases at V and 6 bases at J, with 22 bases between. CDR3 length equals 16 residues. CDR1 is MNHNS and CDR2 is SASEGT in the germline V gene. CDR3 in DNA: TGTGCCAGCACCCTTACGGACAGTAATTATTTTCAGCCCCAGCATTTT. Translation: CASTLTDSNYFQPQHF.

The V and J genes are TRBV6-2 or TRBV6-3 and TRBJ2-4, with 8 bases lining up with TRBD1. The CDR3 contains 18 residues. The V gene end was trimmed by 5 bases and the J gene end by 0 bases; junction bases not matched to a gene: 12. Germline assignment: CDR1 MNHEY and CDR2 SVGEGT. The CDR3 here is CASSAGGRGLLAKNIQYF. The CDR3 nucleotides read TGTGCCAGCAGTGCAGGGGGCCGGGGACTGTTAGCCAAAAACATTCAGTACTTC.

This clonotype is medium-sized. The rearrangement joins TRBV6-1 to TRBJ1-2; D gene uncertain. Germline lookup yields CDR1 MNHNS and CDR2 SASEGT. This CDR3 has 12 amino acids. With 11 bases removed from V and 6 bases from J, the gap between germline ends came to 16 bases. The CDR3 bases are TGTGCCGCAACCTCTTGGGATGATGGCTACACCTTC. Its protein product is CAATSWDDGYTF.

The genes are TRBV7-9 and TRBJ1-6, with no clear D. Germline V CDR1 and CDR2: SEHNR, FQNEAQ (reference sequence). The CDR3 is made up of 14 amino acids. V was pared by 6 bases and J by 5 bases, with 11 bases between. CDR3 amino acids: CASRLGRNNSPLHF. As DNA, the CDR3 is TGTGCCAGCAGGCTAGGGAGGAATAATTCACCCCTCCACTTT.

CDR3 nucleotide sequence: TGCAGTGCTAGAACAGGGGGATCGGTAGATACGCAGTATTTT. Protein product: CSARTGGSVDTQYF. V is TRBV20-1 and J is TRBJ2-3; TRBD1 matches 8 bases. Germline V gene lookup returns CDR1 DFQATT and CDR2 SNEGSKA (reference sequence). The CDR3 length is 14 residues. J was trimmed by 5 bases and V by 2 bases; bases with no gene match: 6.

This sequence joins TRBV5-5 and TRBJ2-7; the D is unclear. V lost 1 base and J lost 0, with 11 bases in between. CDR1 is SGHKS, CDR2 YYEKEE, per germline (reference sequence). The CDR3 has 15 amino acids. The CDR3 DNA reads TGTGCCAGCAGCTTGTTCGATGCAGGCTCCTACGAGCAGTACTTC. Translating gives CASSLFDAGSYEQYF.

The chain combines TRBV2 with TRBJ2-7; D not certain. Germline V gene lookup returns CDR1 SNHLY and CDR2 FYNNEI. CDR3 length equals 14 residues. V lost 8 bases to trimming and J lost 0 bases, with 14 bases between them. This CDR3 reads CASYAGSSSYEQYF. In nucleotides, the CDR3 is TGTGCCAGCTATGCCGGATCAAGCTCCTACGAGCAGTACTTC. The whole variable domain, filled in from reference TRBV2 and TRBJ2-7, reads EPEVTQTPSHQVTQMGQEVILRCVPISNHLYFYWYRQILGQKVEFLVSFYNNEISEKSEIFDDQFSVERPDGSNFTLKIRSTKLEDSAMYFCASYAGSSSYEQYFGPGTRLTVT.

V usage is TRBV15 and J usage is TRBJ2-6; D gene unclear. This CDR3 comprises 19 residues. V lost 1 base and J lost 1, with 17 bases in between. Germline-derived CDR1 and CDR2 are LNHNV and YYDKDF (reference sequence). CDR3 in DNA: TGTGCCACCAGCAGAGGTGTCTCGGTCTTGAGGTCTGGGGCCAACGTCCTGACTTTC. Protein: CATSRGVSVLRSGANVLTF. Drawing the rest from reference TRBV15 and TRBJ2-6, the complete variable domain is DAMVIQNPRYQVTQFGKPVTLSCSQTLNHNVMYWYQQKSSQAPKLLFHYYDKDFNNEADTPDNFQSRRPNTSFCFLDIRSPGLGDTAMYLCATSRGVSVLRSGANVLTFGAGSRLTVL.

This clonotype has only a few counts. The DNA of the CDR3 is TGTGCCAGCAGCTTAGCGCAGATAGCGGGGACGAACACCGGGGAGCTGTTTTTT. Residues: CASSLAQIAGTNTGELFF. The V gene is TRBV7-6, the J gene TRBJ2-2; 8 nucleotides agree with TRBD2. V lost 0 bases and J lost 0; bases outside the gene matches: 6. The germline V gene encodes CDR1 SGHVS and CDR2 FNYEAQ. The CDR3 loop spans 18 amino acids.

Relative to its sample, this clonotype is medium-sized (0.01 to 0.1%). This chain links TRBV20-1 with TRBJ2-2; 8 nucleotides align to TRBD2. There are 16 residues in the CDR3. The ends lost 0 bases at V and 5 bases at J; junction bases unmatched: 8. Germline CDR1 and CDR2: DFQATT and SNEGSKA (reference sequence). The CDR3 DNA sequence: TGCAGTGCTAGAGATGAGGTAGCGGGACTTACCGGGGAGCTGTTTTTT. Residues: CSARDEVAGLTGELFF.

This clonotype has more than one count but fewer than ten. The chain links TRBV6-2 or TRBV6-3 to TRBJ2-1; 7 bases match TRBD1. The J call may be wrong; the DNA end is better matched by TRBJ2-7. CDR1 is MNHEY, CDR2 SVGEGT, per germline. CDR3 length: 12 amino acids. DNA of the CDR3: TGTGCCAGCCAAACAGGGGTGGGTGAGCAGTACTTC. It is translated as CASQTGVGEQYF.

The gene calls are TRBV6-4 and TRBJ2-3; 9 bases line up with TRBD2. The CDR3 consists of 16 residues. Losses at the gene ends were 0 bases for V and 6 bases for J; bases not matched to a gene: 7. Germline V lookup: CDR1 MRHNA, CDR2 SNTAGT. Here the CDR3 DNA reads TGTGCCAGCAGTGACTCTATTAGCGGGAGCTTTGATACGCAGTATTTT. Translating it yields CASSDSISGSFDTQYF.

The table lists this clonotype with a few counts. The V and J genes are TRBV6-1 and TRBJ1-1, with unresolved D. Looked up from germline, CDR1 is MNHNS and CDR2 is SASEGT. The V end was cut by 10 bases, the J end by 10 bases, with 22 bases between. The CDR3 sequence is 13 residues long. The CDR3 DNA sequence: TGTGCCATCCCGAAAGAGGATTTTAAGGGAGCTTTCTTT. It codes for CAIPKEDFKGAFF.